The 27 T cell receptor beta chains reported below all come from one sample, sequenced in a study of PD-L1 blockade in urothelial cancer. Time point denoted: peripheral blood 6 weeks after treatment start. TCRdb keeps only in-frame clones here, not all; method: immunoSEQ multiplex PCR. Of 75,000 to 95,000 clones in the sample, approximately 90% were seen once. Material: PBMCs, obtained around atezolizumab (anti-PD-L1) treatment. The source is a woman older than 75 with urothelial cancer.

The gene calls are TRBV27 and TRBJ2-1, with 8 bases lining up with TRBD2. The CDR3 extends over 15 amino acids. Germline CDR1 is MNHEY and CDR2 is SMNVEV (reference sequence). The V and J ends lost 6 bases and 5 bases, in that order; junction bases with no gene match: 9. CDR3 in DNA: TGTGCCAGCAGACGGGAGGGCCTGTCAAACAATGAGCAGTTCTTC. This codes for CASRREGLSNNEQFF.

This chain uses TRBV6-4 with TRBJ1-1; D remains ambiguous. The germline CDR1 and CDR2 sequences are MRHNA and SNTAGT. V lost 5 bases to trimming and J lost 1 base, with 11 bases between them. This CDR3 is built from 14 residues. Here the CDR3 reads CASSLFHGNTEAFF. Here the CDR3 DNA reads TGTGCCAGCAGTCTATTTCACGGGAACACTGAAGCTTTCTTT.

The rearrangement uses TRBV7-9 and TRBJ2-5; 16 bases are a match to TRBD2. Unmatched junction bases numbered 8, after V lost 5 bases and J lost 5 bases. The CDR3 loop spans 17 amino acids. The V gene's germline CDR1 is SEHNR and CDR2 FQNEAQ (reference sequence). The CDR3 loop reads CASSPGTSGRAAETQYF. CDR3 sequence (DNA): TGTGCCAGCAGCCCCGGGACTAGCGGGAGGGCCGCTGAGACCCAGTACTTC.

The chain uses TRBV2 and TRBJ2-1; 9 nucleotides agree with TRBD1. Germline V gene sequence: CDR1 SNHLY, CDR2 FYNNEI. The CDR3 totals 14 residues. Germline trimming cut 5 bases from V and 6 bases from J; bases unmatched to any gene: 5. DNA of the CDR3: TGTGCCAGCAGTATGGACAGGGGAGGCAATGAGCAGTTCTTC. Encoded protein: CASSMDRGGNEQFF. The variable domain in full, completed from reference TRBV2 and TRBJ2-1, reads EPEVTQTPSHQVTQMGQEVILRCVPISNHLYFYWYRQILGQKVEFLVSFYNNEISEKSEIFDDQFSVERPDGSNFTLKIRSTKLEDSAMYFCASSMDRGGNEQFFGPGTRLTVL.

The rearrangement joins TRBV29-1 to TRBJ1-1; possible D gene TRBD1, 6 bases. V lost 7 bases to trimming and J lost 10 bases, with 19 bases between them. The CDR3 has 12 amino acids. The germline gives CDR1 SQVTM, CDR2 ANQGSEA. The DNA of the CDR3 is TGCAGCGCACCCTTAGGGGGGGGCTCAGCTTTCTTT. It is translated as CSAPLGGGSAFF.

The CDR3 sequence: CASSPRGGDGYTF. The CDR3 DNA reads TGTGCCAGCTCTCCTCGTGGAGGGGATGGCTACACCTTC. The chain employs TRBV18 and TRBJ1-2; D is perhaps TRBD1 (5 bases). V was pared by 6 bases and J by 6 bases, with 14 bases between. The germline V gene encodes CDR1 KGHSH and CDR2 LQKENI. The CDR3 covers 13 residues.

The chain uses TRBV7-3 and TRBJ2-5; 7 nucleotides align to TRBD1. Trimming at V came to 2 bases and at J to 5 bases, leaving 11 bases not matched to a gene. Germline CDR1 reads SGHTA; CDR2 reads FQGTGA. The CDR3 totals 16 residues. The CDR3 DNA sequence: TGTGCCAGCAGCTTACAGGGGGAGCCTTCCCGGGAGACCCAGTACTTC. This sequence encodes CASSLQGEPSRETQYF.

The CDR3 DNA is TGTGCCAGCAGCCGGACAGGGGGTCAGCCCCAGCATTTT. It encodes CASSRTGGQPQHF. The genes are TRBV14 and TRBJ1-5; 10 bases are shared with TRBD1. Trimming at V came to 4 bases and at J to 6 bases, leaving 0 bases not matched to a gene. CDR1 is SGHDN, CDR2 FVKESK, per germline. The CDR3 is 13 residues long.

This clone was seen once. The rearrangement links TRBV11-2 to TRBJ2-7; TRBD2 matches at 7 bases. The germline V gene encodes CDR1 SGHAT and CDR2 FQNNGV. The ends lost 1 base at V and 7 bases at J; junction bases unmatched: 7. The CDR3 extends over 14 amino acids. CDR3 nucleotide sequence: TGTGCCAGCAGCTTAGTTGGGGGAGGGCGAGAGCAGTACTTC. Encoded protein: CASSLVGGGREQYF.

The chain couples TRBV15 to TRBJ2-1; D gene uncertain. Between the trimmed V and J ends, which lost 1 base and 0 bases, there was a span of 13 bases. Germline CDR1 reads LNHNV; CDR2 reads YYDKDF (reference sequence). This CDR3 has 17 residues. CDR3 loop: CATSRVIELGSYNEQFF. CDR3 DNA: TGTGCCACCAGCAGAGTAATTGAGCTTGGCTCCTACAATGAGCAGTTCTTC.

The chain employs TRBV5-6 and TRBJ2-1; 9 bases agree with TRBD2. The germline V gene has CDR1 SGHDT and CDR2 YYEEEE. V shed 6 bases and J 7 bases; nucleotides not matched to a gene: 11. This CDR3 is built from 15 residues. CDR3 nucleotide sequence: TGTGCCAGCAACGCGGGGGGGGGTTTTGGTAATGAGCAGTTCTTC. Translation: CASNAGGGFGNEQFF.

The chain has TRBV28 and TRBJ1-1; 7 bases map to TRBD1. This CDR3 comprises 15 residues. CDR1 and CDR2 (germline): MDHEN, SYDVKM. The ends lost 5 bases at V and 1 base at J; junction bases unmatched: 7. CDR3 sequence: CASSGEDRWNTEAFF. The DNA for the CDR3 is TGTGCCAGCAGTGGGGAGGACAGGTGGAACACTGAAGCTTTCTTT.

V gene TRBV6-1 combines with J gene TRBJ1-2; possible D gene TRBD1, 5 bases. Trimming cost V 2 bases and J 1 base, with 11 bases left between them. The CDR3 is made up of 15 amino acids. Germline V gene lookup returns CDR1 MNHNS and CDR2 SASEGT. The CDR3 is CASSERGGVNYGYTF. The CDR3 DNA sequence: TGTGCCAGCAGTGAACGGGGCGGGGTTAACTATGGCTACACCTTC.

The sample holds a few counts of this clone. This chain connects TRBV11-3 to TRBJ2-1; 8 nucleotides align to TRBD2. The germline V gene encodes CDR1 SGHNT and CDR2 YENEEA. The CDR3 has 14 amino acids. The V gene end was trimmed by 1 base and the J gene end by 9 bases; junction bases not matched to a gene: 5. The CDR3 loop is CASSLAGGSGEQFF. Here the CDR3 DNA reads TGTGCCAGCAGCTTAGCGGGAGGGTCAGGTGAGCAGTTCTTC.

The rearrangement links TRBV15 to TRBJ1-1; D may be TRBD1 (6 bases). CDR1 is LNHNV and CDR2 is YYDKDF in the germline V gene (reference sequence). This CDR3 comprises 13 residues. The V and J ends lost 5 bases and 1 base respectively, with 8 bases between them. CDR3 bases: TGTGCCACCAGCGTAGGGGGGAACACTGAAGCTTTCTTT. Translated: CATSVGGNTEAFF.

The chain has TRBV4-1 and TRBJ2-1; 7 bases map to TRBD2. The trim removed 1 base at V and 1 base at J, leaving 4 bases unmatched. This CDR3 has 16 residues. From germline, CDR1 is MGHRA and CDR2 YSYEKL. The CDR3 loop is CASSQAAGVSYNEQFF. The DNA of the CDR3 is TGCGCCAGCAGCCAAGCGGCGGGAGTGTCCTACAATGAGCAGTTCTTC.

This chain links TRBV7-9 with TRBJ2-1, with TRBD2 matching 7 bases. The V and J ends lost 5 bases and 4 bases, in that order; junction bases with no gene match: 11. The CDR3 runs to 16 residues. Germline assignment: CDR1 SEHNR and CDR2 FQNEAQ (reference sequence). DNA for the CDR3: TGTGCCAGCAGCGTAGACCTAGCGGTACGGTACAATGAGCAGTTCTTC. Translation: CASSVDLAVRYNEQFF.

The chain joins TRBV7-2 to TRBJ1-1; 9 bases map to TRBD1. J was trimmed by 5 bases and V by 5 bases; bases with no gene match: 9. The CDR3 spans 15 residues. Germline V gives CDR1 SGHTA, CDR2 FQGNSA. The CDR3 DNA sequence: TGTGCCAGCAGCGTCCAACAGGGGGCTGTAACTGAAGCTTTCTTT. Its protein product is CASSVQQGAVTEAFF.

V gene TRBV29-1 combines with J gene TRBJ2-1, with a tentative D call TRBD1 (6 bases). With 7 bases removed from V and 10 bases from J, the gap between germline ends came to 17 bases. CDR3 length: 12 amino acids. The germline CDR1 and CDR2 sequences are SQVTM and ANQGSEA. The DNA of the CDR3 is TGCAGCGCAACCACCGGGACAACAGAGCAGTTCTTC. Translated: CSATTGTTEQFF.

This clone appeared a single time. The chain has TRBV29-1 and TRBJ2-1; the match to TRBD2 covers 7 bases. V shed 7 bases, J shed 5 bases, and the junction held 11 bases outside the gene matches. The CDR3 sequence is 14 residues long. Germline CDR1 SQVTM, CDR2 ANQGSEA. CDR3 in amino acids: CSATSAGADNEQFF. The CDR3 DNA reads TGCAGCGCCACGTCGGCGGGAGCGGACAATGAGCAGTTCTTC.

The chain has TRBV19 and TRBJ2-7, with TRBD1 identical over 8 bases. This CDR3 has 14 amino acids. Losses at the gene ends were 10 bases for V and 4 bases for J; bases not matched to a gene: 12. CDR1 and CDR2 (germline): LNHDA, SQIVND (reference sequence). The CDR3 region has the DNA TGTGCCACCCAAACCCCCGGGACAGGATACGAGCAGTACTTC. Its protein product is CATQTPGTGYEQYF. Looking up the rest from reference TRBV19 and TRBJ2-7 gives the full variable domain: DGGITQSPKYLFRKEGQNVTLSCEQNLNHDAMYWYRQDPGQGLRLIYYSQIVNDFQKGDIAEGYSVSREKKESFPLTVTSAQKNPTAFYLCATQTPGTGYEQYFGPGTRLTVT.

The gene calls are TRBV15 and TRBJ2-6; 11 bases align to TRBD2. There are 18 residues in the CDR3. The germline gives CDR1 LNHNV, CDR2 YYDKDF (reference sequence). The junction had 5 bases not matched to a gene; V was cut back by 4 bases and J by 0 bases. The CDR3 reads CATSIRLAGRSGANVLTF. The DNA of the CDR3 is TGTGCCACCAGCATACGACTAGCGGGGCGCTCTGGGGCCAACGTCCTGACTTTC.

CDR3 bases: TGTGCCATCAGTGAGGACAGATCCTATGGCTACACCTTC. Translation: CAISEDRSYGYTF. The chain has TRBV10-3 and TRBJ1-2, with D possibly being TRBD1 (5 bases). The V gene's germline CDR1 is ENHRY and CDR2 SYGVKD. V was cut by 2 bases and J by 4 bases, with 8 bases left in between. The CDR3 runs to 13 residues.

The genes are TRBV18 and TRBJ2-1; 10 bases line up with TRBD1. V shed 6 bases, J shed 6 bases, and the junction held 11 bases outside the gene matches. Germline assignment: CDR1 KGHSH and CDR2 LQKENI. The length of the CDR3 is 16 residues. DNA of the CDR3: TGTGCCAGCTCTCCCAGGACAGGGGGAATGGGCAATGAGCAGTTCTTC. Its protein product is CASSPRTGGMGNEQFF.

The rearrangement links TRBV4-1 to TRBJ2-1, with 8 bases matching TRBD2. CDR1 MGHRA and CDR2 YSYEKL come from the germline V gene. V lost 0 bases, J lost 6 bases, and 10 bases stayed unmatched. The length of the CDR3 is 17 residues. For the CDR3, the DNA is TGCGCCAGCAGCCAAGAAAGGGGAGCGGGAGTTTTCAATGAGCAGTTCTTC. Translating gives CASSQERGAGVFNEQFF.

The chain joins TRBV11-2 to TRBJ1-5; D remains unclear. CDR3 size: 14 residues. Germline values: CDR1 SGHAT, CDR2 FQNNGV. V gave up 0 bases and J gave up 7 bases, with 10 bases separating them. The CDR3 spells CASSLESGKQPQHF. CDR3 bases: TGTGCCAGCAGCTTAGAATCCGGGAAGCAGCCCCAGCATTTT.

In this sample, this clone turned up once. The V call is TRBV5-1, the J call TRBJ2-1, with 9 bases that match TRBD1. Germline V gives CDR1 SGHRS, CDR2 YFSETQ. V shed 0 bases, J shed 5 bases, and the junction held 6 bases outside the gene matches. This CDR3 comprises 16 residues. CDR3 DNA: TGCGCCAGCAGCTTGGGGGGGACAGGGTGGAACAATGAGCAGTTCTTC. It is translated as CASSLGGTGWNNEQFF.